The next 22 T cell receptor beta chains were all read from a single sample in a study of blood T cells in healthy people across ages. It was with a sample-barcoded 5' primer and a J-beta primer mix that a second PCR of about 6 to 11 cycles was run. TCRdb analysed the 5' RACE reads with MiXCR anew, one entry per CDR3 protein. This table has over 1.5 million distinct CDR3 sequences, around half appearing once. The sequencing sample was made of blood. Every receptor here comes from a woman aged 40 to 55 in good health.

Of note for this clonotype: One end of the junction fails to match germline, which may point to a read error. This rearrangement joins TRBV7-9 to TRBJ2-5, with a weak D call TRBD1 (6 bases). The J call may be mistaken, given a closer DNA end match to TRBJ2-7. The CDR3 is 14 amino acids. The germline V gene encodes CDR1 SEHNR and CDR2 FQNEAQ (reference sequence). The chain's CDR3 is CASGLGQQFGEQYF. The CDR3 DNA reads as TGTGCCAGCGGCTTAGGACAGCAGTTCGGCGAGCAGTACTTC.

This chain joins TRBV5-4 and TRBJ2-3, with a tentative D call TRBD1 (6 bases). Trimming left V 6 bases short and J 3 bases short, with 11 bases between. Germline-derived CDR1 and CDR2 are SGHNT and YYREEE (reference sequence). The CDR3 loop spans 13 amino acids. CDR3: CASNPQGTDTQYF. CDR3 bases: TGTGCCAGCAATCCCCAGGGGACAGATACGCAGTATTTT.

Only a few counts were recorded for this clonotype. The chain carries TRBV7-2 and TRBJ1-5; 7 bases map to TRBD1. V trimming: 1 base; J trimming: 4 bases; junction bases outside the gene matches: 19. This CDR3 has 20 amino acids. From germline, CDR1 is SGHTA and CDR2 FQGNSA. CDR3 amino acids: CASSLVGGQIVSGANQPQHF. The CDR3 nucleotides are TGTGCCAGCAGCTTAGTCGGGGGACAGATCGTTAGTGGGGCAAATCAGCCCCAGCATTTT.

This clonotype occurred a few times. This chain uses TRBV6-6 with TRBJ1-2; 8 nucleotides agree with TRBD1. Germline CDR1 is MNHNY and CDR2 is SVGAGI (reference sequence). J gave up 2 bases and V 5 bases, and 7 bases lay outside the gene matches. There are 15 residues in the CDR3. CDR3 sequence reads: CASSHGQGTNYGYTF. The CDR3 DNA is TGTGCCAGCAGTCACGGACAGGGAACAAACTATGGCTACACCTTC.

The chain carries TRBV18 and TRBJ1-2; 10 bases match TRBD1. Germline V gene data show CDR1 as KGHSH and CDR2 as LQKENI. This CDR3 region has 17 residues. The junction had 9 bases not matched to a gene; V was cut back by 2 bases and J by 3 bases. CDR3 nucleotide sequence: TGTGCCAGCTCACCATCGACCGGACAGGGGGAGGACTATGGCTACACCTTC. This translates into CASSPSTGQGEDYGYTF. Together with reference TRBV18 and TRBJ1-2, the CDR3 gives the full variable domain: NAGVMQNPRHLVRRRGQEARLRCSPMKGHSHVYWYRQLPEEGLKFMVYLQKENIIDESGMPKERFSAEFPKEGPSILRIQQVVRGDSAAYFCASSPSTGQGEDYGYTFGSGTRLTVV.

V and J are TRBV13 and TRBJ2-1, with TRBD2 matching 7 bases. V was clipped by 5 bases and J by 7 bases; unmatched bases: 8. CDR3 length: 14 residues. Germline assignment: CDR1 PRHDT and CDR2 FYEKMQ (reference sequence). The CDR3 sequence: CASSPPFGGNEQFF. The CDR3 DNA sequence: TGTGCCAGCAGCCCTCCTTTCGGGGGGAATGAGCAGTTCTTC. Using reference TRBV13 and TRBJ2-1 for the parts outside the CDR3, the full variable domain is AAGVIQSPRHLIKEKRETATLKCYPIPRHDTVYWYQQGPGQDPQFLISFYEKMQSDKGSIPDRFSAQQFSDYHSELNMSSLELGDSALYFCASSPPFGGNEQFFGPGTRLTVL.

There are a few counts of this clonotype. CDR3 in DNA: TGTGCCAGCAGTACCCGGCGCTACGACGTGACTCATACGCAGTATTTT. Amino acid sequence: CASSTRRYDVTHTQYF. The genes are TRBV28 and TRBJ2-3; no firm D call. The germline V gene encodes CDR1 MDHEN and CDR2 SYDVKM. V dropped 5 bases and J dropped 7 bases, with 22 bases sitting between them. This CDR3 contains 16 residues.

CDR3 nucleotide sequence: TGTGCCACCAGTGCTCCCTGGAGCTCCTACAATGAGCAGTTCTTC. This translates into CATSAPWSSYNEQFF. This chain uses TRBV24-1 with TRBJ2-1; no firm D call. The germline CDR1 and CDR2 sequences are KGHDR and SFDVKD. The CDR3 runs to 15 residues. V was cut by 5 bases and J by 0 bases, with 10 bases left in between.

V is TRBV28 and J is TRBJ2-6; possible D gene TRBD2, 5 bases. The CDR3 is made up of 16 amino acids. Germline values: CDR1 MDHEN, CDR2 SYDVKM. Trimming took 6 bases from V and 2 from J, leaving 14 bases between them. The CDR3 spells CASRFLGETGANVLTF. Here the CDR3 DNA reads TGTGCCAGCAGATTCCTCGGGGAGACTGGGGCCAACGTCCTGACTTTC.

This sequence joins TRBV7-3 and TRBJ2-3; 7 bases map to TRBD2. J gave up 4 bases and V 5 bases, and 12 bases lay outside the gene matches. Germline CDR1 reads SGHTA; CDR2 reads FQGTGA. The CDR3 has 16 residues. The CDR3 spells CASSPYPRGRADTQYF. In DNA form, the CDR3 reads TGTGCCAGCAGCCCGTATCCGCGGGGGAGGGCAGATACGCAGTATTTT.

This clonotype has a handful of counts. This CDR3 reads CASSPRVSGGADTQYF. The CDR3 nucleotides are TGTGCCAGCAGTCCAAGGGTTAGCGGGGGAGCAGATACGCAGTATTTT. The rearrangement links TRBV6-1 to TRBJ2-3, with 9 bases lining up with TRBD2. From germline, CDR1 is MNHNS and CDR2 SASEGT. V lost 5 bases, J lost 4 bases, and 10 bases stayed unmatched. The CDR3 sequence is 16 residues long.

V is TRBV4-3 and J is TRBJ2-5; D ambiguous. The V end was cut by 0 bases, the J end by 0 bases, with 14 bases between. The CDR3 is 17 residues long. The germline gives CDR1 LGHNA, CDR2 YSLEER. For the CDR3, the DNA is TGCGCCAGCAGCCAAGATGCCCCTCTCGGGTACCAAGAGACCCAGTACTTC. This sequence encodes CASSQDAPLGYQETQYF.

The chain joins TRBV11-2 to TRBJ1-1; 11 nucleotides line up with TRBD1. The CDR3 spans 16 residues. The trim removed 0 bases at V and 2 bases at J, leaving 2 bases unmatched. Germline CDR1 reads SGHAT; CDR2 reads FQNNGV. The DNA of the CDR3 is TGTGCCAGCAGCTTAGAATGGACAGGGGGCAACACTGAAGCTTTCTTT. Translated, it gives CASSLEWTGGNTEAFF.

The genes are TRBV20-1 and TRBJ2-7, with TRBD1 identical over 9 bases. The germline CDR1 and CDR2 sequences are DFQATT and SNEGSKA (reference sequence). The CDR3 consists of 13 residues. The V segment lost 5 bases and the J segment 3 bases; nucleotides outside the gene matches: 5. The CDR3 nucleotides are TGCAGTGCTGACCGGGACAGGGTCTACGAGCAGTACTTC. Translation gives CSADRDRVYEQYF.

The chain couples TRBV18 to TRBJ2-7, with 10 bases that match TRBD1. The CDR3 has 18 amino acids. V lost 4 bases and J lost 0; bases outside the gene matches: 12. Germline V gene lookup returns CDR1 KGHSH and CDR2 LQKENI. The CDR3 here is CASSLSPGQGTSSYEQYF. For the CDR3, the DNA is TGTGCCAGCTCACTAAGTCCGGGACAGGGGACCAGCTCCTACGAGCAGTACTTC.

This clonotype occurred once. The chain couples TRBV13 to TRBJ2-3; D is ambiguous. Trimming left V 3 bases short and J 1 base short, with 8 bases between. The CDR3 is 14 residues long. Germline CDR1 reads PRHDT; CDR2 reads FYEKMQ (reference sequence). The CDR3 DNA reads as TGTGCCAGCAGCTTTGAATCCCGCACAGATACGCAGTATTTT. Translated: CASSFESRTDTQYF.

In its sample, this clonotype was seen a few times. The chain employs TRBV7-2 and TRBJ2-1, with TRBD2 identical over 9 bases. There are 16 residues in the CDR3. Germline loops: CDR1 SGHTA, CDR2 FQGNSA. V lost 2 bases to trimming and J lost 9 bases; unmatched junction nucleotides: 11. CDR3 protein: CASSLRRGGGYGEQFF. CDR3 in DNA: TGTGCCAGCAGCTTACGGCGGGGGGGAGGATATGGTGAGCAGTTCTTC. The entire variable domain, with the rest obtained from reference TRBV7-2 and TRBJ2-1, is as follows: GAGVSQSPSNKVTEKGKDVELRCDPISGHTALYWYRQSLGQGLEFLIYFQGNSAPDKSGLPSDRFSAERTGGSVSTLTIQRTQQEDSAVYLCASSLRRGGGYGEQFFGPGTRLTVL.

The CDR3 DNA sequence: TGTGCCAGTCAAGAGGCCCGGACTAGCGGGTCCTACAATGAGCAGTTCTTC. As protein: CASQEARTSGSYNEQFF. The chain couples TRBV2 to TRBJ2-1; 11 nucleotides match TRBD2. V shed 9 bases, J shed 1 base, and the junction held 11 bases outside the gene matches. The CDR3 covers 17 residues. Germline assignment: CDR1 SNHLY and CDR2 FYNNEI.

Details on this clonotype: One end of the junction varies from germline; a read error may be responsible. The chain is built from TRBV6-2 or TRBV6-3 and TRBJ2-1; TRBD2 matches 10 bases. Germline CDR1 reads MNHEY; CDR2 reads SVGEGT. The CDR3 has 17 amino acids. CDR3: CASSVPTSGVTYNERFF. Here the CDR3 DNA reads TGTGCCAGCAGTGTCCCCACTAGCGGGGTGACCTACAATGAGCGGTTCTTC.

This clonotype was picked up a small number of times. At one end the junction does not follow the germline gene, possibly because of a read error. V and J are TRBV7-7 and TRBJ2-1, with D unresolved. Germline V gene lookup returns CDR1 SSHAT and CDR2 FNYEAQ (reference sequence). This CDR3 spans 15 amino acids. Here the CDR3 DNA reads TGTGCTAGCAGCCAGGACGGATACTCCTACAATGAGCAGTTCTTC. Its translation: CASSQDGYSYNEQFF.

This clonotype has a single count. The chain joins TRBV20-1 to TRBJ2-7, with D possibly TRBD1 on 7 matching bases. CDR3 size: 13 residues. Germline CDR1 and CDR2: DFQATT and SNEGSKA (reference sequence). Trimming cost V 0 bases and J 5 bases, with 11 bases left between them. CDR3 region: CSARDGGGHEQYF. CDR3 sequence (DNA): TGCAGTGCTAGAGATGGAGGGGGCCACGAGCAGTACTTC.

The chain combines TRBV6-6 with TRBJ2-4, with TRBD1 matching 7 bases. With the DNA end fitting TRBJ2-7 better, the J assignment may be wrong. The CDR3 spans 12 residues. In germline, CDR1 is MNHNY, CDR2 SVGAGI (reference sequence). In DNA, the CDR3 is TGTGCCAGCAGCATCGACAGGGTCGAGCAGTACTTC. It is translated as CASSIDRVEQYF.